The 20 T cell receptor beta chains below were found in one sample sequenced in a study of human T cells and chemical hapten exposure. The sample's time point: patch test 1, 2 weeks after DPC sensitization. Treatment meaning: therapeutic diphenylcyclopropenone sensitization with weekly scalp DPC. TCRdb re-analysed the RACE reads in MiXCR, keeping a single row per CDR3 protein. This sample has roughly 120,000 distinct CDR3 sequences, with roughly 13% found just once. Here the sequenced sample was whole blood, taken in connection with sensitization to the hapten diphenylcyclopropenone (DPC). Every receptor here comes from a young man with alopecia areata. Some clones in this sample may be carry-over from other donors' samples.

This clonotype has just a few counts. The chain recombines TRBV13 with TRBJ2-5; TRBD2 aligns across 10 bases. Trimming took 2 bases from V and 3 from J; bases not matched to a gene: 6. The germline gives CDR1 PRHDT, CDR2 FYEKMQ (reference sequence). This CDR3 is 16 amino acids long. CDR3 coding DNA: TGTGCCAGCAGCTTATCTAGCGGGGGCTCTAAAGAGACCCAGTACTTC. Translated: CASSLSSGGSKETQYF.

The sample holds many counts of this clonotype. This sequence joins TRBV11-2 and TRBJ2-3; 7 bases agree with TRBD2. Germline assignment: CDR1 SGHAT and CDR2 FQNNGV. V shed 3 bases, J shed 1 base, and the junction held 4 bases outside the gene matches. The CDR3 consists of 15 residues. CDR3 nucleotides: TGTGCCAGCAGCTTTCGGGGGGACGGCACAGATACGCAGTATTTT. Translated, it gives CASSFRGDGTDTQYF.

Written as DNA, the CDR3 is TGCGCCAGCAGCCAGGAGACCGGGACAGGGGGGCAGTTCTTC. Translation gives CASSQETGTGGQFF. J is TRBJ2-1 and V is TRBV4-3; TRBD1 matches 11 bases. The CDR3 has 14 amino acids. J was trimmed by 12 bases and V by 3 bases; bases with no gene match: 7. Germline CDR1 LGHNA, CDR2 YSLEER.

This sequence joins TRBV20-1 and TRBJ2-1, with 7 positions matching TRBD1. The junction had 15 bases not matched to a gene; V was cut back by 6 bases and J by 7 bases. CDR3 length equals 15 residues. Germline CDR1 DFQATT, CDR2 SNEGSKA (reference sequence). The CDR3 nucleotides read TGCAGTGCAAGGTGGGACAGTCGAGCATCGAATGAGCAGTTCTTC. Translated: CSARWDSRASNEQFF.

This clonotype was observed a handful of times. The rearrangement uses TRBV7-2 and TRBJ1-6; a weak D match, TRBD1 (5 bases). Germline lookup yields CDR1 SGHTA and CDR2 FQGNSA. Trimming took 5 bases from V and 4 from J, leaving 21 bases between them. This CDR3 is 18 amino acids long. For the CDR3, the DNA is TGTGCCAGCAGCCCGGGGCGGGGACCTCGGAAATATAATTCACCCCTCCACTTT. Translation gives CASSPGRGPRKYNSPLHF.

This clonotype was found a few times. The chain employs TRBV9 and TRBJ2-2; D may correspond to TRBD1 or TRBD2 (5 bases each). V lost 3 bases and J lost 0, with 12 bases in between. The CDR3 sequence is 16 residues long. CDR1 and CDR2 from the germline V gene are SGDLS and YYNGEE. The CDR3 sequence: CASSGLRGPNTGELFF. CDR3 coding DNA: TGTGCCAGCAGCGGTCTTCGGGGCCCGAACACCGGGGAGCTGTTTTTT.

This clonotype was seen more than once but under ten times. The CDR3 region has the DNA TGTGCCAGCAGCTTAAGACAGGGACGCACAGATACGCAGTATTTT. It codes for CASSLRQGRTDTQYF. V gene TRBV7-3 combines with J gene TRBJ2-3; TRBD1 agrees at 7 bases. Per germline, CDR1 SGHTA and CDR2 FQGTGA. This CDR3 has 15 amino acids. Trimming at V came to 1 base and at J to 1 base, leaving 2 bases not matched to a gene.

This clonotype has ten or more counts. This chain joins TRBV11-2 and TRBJ2-1; no clear D. CDR1 and CDR2 (germline): SGHAT, FQNNGV. V lost 5 bases and J lost 0, with 17 bases in between. The CDR3 extends over 17 amino acids. CDR3 nucleotide sequence: TGTGCCAGCAGCCAAGGAACCGGGCCAAGCTCCTACAATGAGCAGTTCTTC. As protein: CASSQGTGPSSYNEQFF.

This clonotype was counted a few times. The chain combines TRBV24-1 with TRBJ1-5; D not resolved. This CDR3 contains 12 residues. CDR1 and CDR2 (germline): KGHDR, SFDVKD. Trimming removed 7 bases at V and 9 bases at J, with 12 bases between. This chain's CDR3 is CATSRAAGPQHF. The CDR3 DNA sequence: TGTGCCACCAGCCGCGCCGCCGGGCCCCAGCATTTT.

A few counts support this clonotype. The chain recombines TRBV6-1 with TRBJ2-3, with 8 bases matching TRBD2. Trimming took 2 bases from V and 6 from J; bases not matched to a gene: 7. The CDR3 runs to 15 residues. CDR1 and CDR2 from the germline V gene are MNHNS and SASEGT. The CDR3 DNA is TGTGCCAGCAGTGAAAGAATAGCGGGGCGGGATACGCAGTATTTT. Amino acids: CASSERIAGRDTQYF.

This clonotype was detected only a few times. In DNA, the CDR3 is TGTGCCAGCAGCACCCGGTCCGCGAACACCGGGGAGCTGTTTTTT. Its protein is CASSTRSANTGELFF. The chain combines TRBV9 with TRBJ2-2; D gene uncertain. Germline V gene lookup returns CDR1 SGDLS and CDR2 YYNGEE. The germline V and J ends were trimmed by 4 bases and 0 bases, with 10 bases remaining between them. This CDR3 spans 15 amino acids.

The chain employs TRBV6-5 and TRBJ1-1; D is possibly TRBD1 (5 bases). The CDR3 runs to 14 residues. The V end was cut by 4 bases, the J end by 3 bases, with 12 bases between. The V gene's germline CDR1 is MNHEY and CDR2 SVGAGI. In nucleotides, the CDR3 is TGTGCCAGCAGTTTTCAGGGAGACGACACTGAAGCTTTCTTT. This translates into CASSFQGDDTEAFF.

The chain employs TRBV7-8 and TRBJ2-3; D perhaps matches TRBD2 (6 bases). This CDR3 has 14 residues. V was trimmed by 5 bases and J by 4 bases, leaving 13 bases between them. The germline V gene encodes CDR1 SGHVS and CDR2 FQNEAQ. CDR3 sequence: CASSQSGVPDTQYF. DNA for the CDR3: TGTGCCAGCAGCCAGTCGGGGGTCCCAGATACGCAGTATTTT.

The CDR3 DNA follows: TGTGCCAGCAGCCTCCCCGGACAGGGGACCGGGGAGCTGTTTTTT. Protein: CASSLPGQGTGELFF. This chain links TRBV28 with TRBJ2-2, with 9 positions matching TRBD1. Germline CDR1 MDHEN, CDR2 SYDVKM. V lost 6 bases to trimming and J lost 5 bases; unmatched junction nucleotides: 7. This CDR3 has 15 amino acids.

This clonotype has just a few counts. V and J are TRBV6-5 and TRBJ2-6; a possible D gene is TRBD2 (6 bases). The V gene lost 2 bases and the J gene lost 2 bases, with 10 bases spanning the gap. The V gene's germline CDR1 is MNHEY and CDR2 SVGAGI. The CDR3 totals 16 residues. Written as DNA, the CDR3 is TGTGCCAGCAGTTACAGGGACTTAACTGGGGCCAACGTCCTGACTTTC. Translation: CASSYRDLTGANVLTF.

This clonotype has ten or more counts. The chain combines TRBV29-1 with TRBJ2-3; 8 bases line up with TRBD2. CDR1 is SQVTM, CDR2 ANQGSEA, per germline. The CDR3 consists of 15 residues. The junction had 10 bases not matched to a gene; V was cut back by 6 bases and J by 2 bases. The CDR3: CSVALRRGATDTQYF. CDR3 DNA: TGCAGCGTAGCTCTTCGGCGGGGGGCCACAGATACGCAGTATTTT.

Here the CDR3 DNA reads TGTGCCAGCAGTTTCTTATCGGGGACAGATACGCAGTATTTT. Translating it yields CASSFLSGTDTQYF. The V gene is TRBV28, the J gene TRBJ2-3; weak D call: TRBD2 (5 bases). The CDR3 has 14 residues. Germline V lookup: CDR1 MDHEN, CDR2 SYDVKM. Between the trimmed V and J ends, which lost 3 bases and 3 bases, there was a span of 10 bases.

CDR3 residues: CASSYIRTGAYEQYV. CDR3 in DNA: TGTGCCAGCAGTTATATCCGGACAGGGGCCTACGAGCAGTACGTC. The chain couples TRBV6-2 or TRBV6-3 to TRBJ2-7; 9 nucleotides match TRBD1. Germline lookup yields CDR1 MNHEY and CDR2 SVGEGT. The ends lost 3 bases at V and 2 bases at J; junction bases unmatched: 5. The CDR3 is 15 amino acids.

The sample holds many counts of this clonotype. The CDR3 is CASSSSYTGELFF. In DNA, the CDR3 is TGTGCCAGCAGTTCATCATACACCGGGGAGCTGTTTTTT. J is TRBJ2-2 and V is TRBV28; D gene uncertain. V lost 4 bases, J lost 3 bases, and 6 bases lay in between. The CDR3 is 13 amino acids. The V gene's germline CDR1 is MDHEN and CDR2 SYDVKM.

This rearrangement joins TRBV20-1 to TRBJ1-2; D remains unclear. Per germline, CDR1 DFQATT and CDR2 SNEGSKA (reference sequence). The CDR3 totals 11 residues. V was trimmed by 5 bases and J by 3 bases, leaving 7 bases between them. The DNA for the CDR3 is TGCAGTGCTTTCGAAGACTATGGCTACACCTTC. It is translated as CSAFEDYGYTF.